A selection of T cell receptor beta chains follows, all from one sample in a study of blood T cell repertoires in COVID-19. Generated by immunoSEQ multiplex PCR, the TCRdb table keeps only in-frame clones and is missing some. The sample shows some 65,000 clones, roughly 86% of them seen only once. The sample consisted of peripheral blood. These receptor sequences come from a man aged 40-49 years with COVID-19, enrolled during active disease. CDR3s include the opening cysteine and the closing phenylalanine or tryptophan. A D gene is named only where the DNA matches it firmly. The listing skips clone size in some rows; elsewhere it reads once, few, many or a size class.

TGTGCCAGCAGCAACCAGGTGGACTATGGCTACACCTTC | CASSNQVDYGYTF | TRBJ1-2 | - | - | TRBV7-2
TGTGCCAGCAGTCACAGGCCCCACAAAGCAGATACGCAGTATTTT | CASSHRPHKADTQYF | TRBJ2-3 | - | - | TRBV6-5
TGTGCCAGCAGCCAAGGGCCAGGGGGCTCCTACGAGCAGTACTTC | CASSQGPGGSYEQYF | TRBJ2-7 | TRBD1 | - | TRBV14
TGTGCCAGCAGCCCCGTGGGGCTAAGCAATCAGCCCCAGCATTTT | CASSPVGLSNQPQHF | TRBJ1-5 | - | few | TRBV3-1/TRBV3-2
TGCGCCAGCAGTGATCAGGGTGGTTACGAGCAGTACTTC | CASSDQGGYEQYF | TRBJ2-7 | - | few | TRBV10-2
TGTGCCATCGTGTCAGGGGTTAGCAATCAGCCCCAGCATTTT | CAIVSGVSNQPQHF | TRBJ1-5 | - | - | TRBV21-1
TGTGCCAGCAGCTCTGGGACTAGAGCAGATACGCAGTATTTT | CASSSGTRADTQYF | TRBJ2-3 | TRBD2 | - | TRBV5-4
TGTGCCAGCAGTGAATGGCAGGGTCGCAATAATTCACCCCTCCACTTT | CASSEWQGRNNSPLHF | TRBJ1-6 | - | - | TRBV2
TGTGCCAGCAGCTTAAGACGGGGGAACACTGAAGCTTTCTTT | CASSLRRGNTEAFF | TRBJ1-1 | - | - | TRBV13
TGTGCCAGTAGTGGTCCGGGTCTGGGCACCGGGGAGCTGTTTTTT | CASSGPGLGTGELFF | TRBJ2-2 | - | - | TRBV19
TGTGCCAGCAGCCAAGATGCGGCATTCTCCTACGAGCAGTACTTC | CASSQDAAFSYEQYF | TRBJ2-7 | - | few | TRBV3-1/TRBV3-2
TGTGCCAGCAGCGCCATAGGGACAGGCGTGTCACCCCTCCACTTT | CASSAIGTGVSPLHF | TRBJ1-6 | TRBD1 | - | TRBV6-5
TGTGCCAGCAGCCAAGAGAGGACAGGGGGCAATCCCCTCCACTTT | CASSQERTGGNPLHF | TRBJ1-6 | TRBD1 | many | TRBV3-1/TRBV3-2
TGTGCCAGCAGTTACTCGCGGCCCGGGGGATCACCCCTCCACTTT | CASSYSRPGGSPLHF | TRBJ1-6 | - | - | TRBV6-5
TGTGCCAGCTGCATGACTAGCGGGGGGATTGTGGAGACCCAGTACTTC | CASCMTSGGIVETQYF | TRBJ2-5 | TRBD2 | - | TRBV18
TGTGCCAGCAGTTTAACTCGGGACAGGGGAATCTTC | CASSLTRDRGIF | TRBJ2-4 | TRBD1 | - | TRBV28
TGTGCCAGCAGCTTACACAGGGCCTTAAGGGGAATGAACACTGAAGCTTTCTTT | CASSLHRALRGMNTEAFF | TRBJ1-1 | - | - | TRBV7-2
TGTGCCAGCAGTGAGGGCCCGCACAGGGTCCACGAGCAGTACTTC | CASSEGPHRVHEQYF | TRBJ2-7 | - | - | TRBV6-1